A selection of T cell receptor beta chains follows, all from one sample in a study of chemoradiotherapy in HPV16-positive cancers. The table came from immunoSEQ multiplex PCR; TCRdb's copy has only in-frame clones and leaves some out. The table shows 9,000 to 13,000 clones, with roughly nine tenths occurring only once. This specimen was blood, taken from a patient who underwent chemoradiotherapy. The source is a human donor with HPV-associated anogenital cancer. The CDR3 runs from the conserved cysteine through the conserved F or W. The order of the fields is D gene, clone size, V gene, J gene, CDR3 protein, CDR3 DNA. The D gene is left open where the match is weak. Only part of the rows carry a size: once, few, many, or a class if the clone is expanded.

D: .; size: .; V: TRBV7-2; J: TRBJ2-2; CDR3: CASSLVRGRDRELFF; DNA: TGTGCCAGCAGCTTAGTCCGGGGGCGCGACCGGGAGCTGTTTTTT
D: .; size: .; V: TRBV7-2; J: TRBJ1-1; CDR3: CASSRLRVNTEAFF; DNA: TGTGCCAGCAGCAGACTCCGGGTGAACACTGAAGCTTTCTTT
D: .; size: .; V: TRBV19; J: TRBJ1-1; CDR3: CASSNGNTEAFF; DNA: TGTGCCAGTAGTAACGGGAACACTGAAGCTTTCTTT
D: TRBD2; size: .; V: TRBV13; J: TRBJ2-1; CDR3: CASSWGLAEYNEQFF; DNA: TGTGCCAGCAGCTGGGGACTAGCGGAATACAATGAGCAGTTCTTC
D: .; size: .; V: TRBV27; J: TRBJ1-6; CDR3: CASSRLGGRGNSPLHF; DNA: TGTGCCAGCAGCCGCCTCGGGGGGCGCGGTAATTCACCCCTCCACTTT
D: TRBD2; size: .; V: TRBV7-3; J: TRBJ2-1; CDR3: CASSLQSGVSYNEQFF; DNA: TGTGCCAGCAGCTTACAAAGCGGGGTCTCCTACAATGAGCAGTTCTTC
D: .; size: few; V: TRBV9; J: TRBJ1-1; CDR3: CASSVFGGNTEAFF; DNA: TGTGCCAGCAGCGTTTTCGGTGGAAACACTGAAGCTTTCTTT
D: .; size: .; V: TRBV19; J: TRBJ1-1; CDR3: CASSILGAPTEAFF; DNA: TGTGCCAGTAGTATACTCGGGGCCCCCACTGAAGCTTTCTTT
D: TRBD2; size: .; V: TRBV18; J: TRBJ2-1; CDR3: CASSPGLAVNEQFF; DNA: TGTGCCAGCTCACCGGGACTAGCGGTGAATGAGCAGTTCTTC
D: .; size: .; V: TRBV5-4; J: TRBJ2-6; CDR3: CASSLASGANVLTF; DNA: TGTGCCAGCAGCTTGGCCTCTGGGGCCAACGTCCTGACTTTC
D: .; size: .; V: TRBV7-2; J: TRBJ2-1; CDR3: CASSLTNEQFF; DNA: TGTGCCAGCAGCTTAACCAATGAGCAGTTCTTC
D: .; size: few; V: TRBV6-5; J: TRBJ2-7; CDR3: CASSYSGPTYEQYF; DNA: TGTGCCAGCAGTTACTCGGGGCCAACCTACGAGCAGTACTTC
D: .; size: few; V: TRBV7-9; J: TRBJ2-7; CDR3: CASSRDYYEQYF; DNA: TGTGCCAGCAGCCGAGACTACTACGAGCAGTACTTC
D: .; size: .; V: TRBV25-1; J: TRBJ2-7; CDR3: CASREPRDTGYEQYF; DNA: TGTGCCAGCCGGGAGCCAAGGGACACGGGCTACGAGCAGTACTTC
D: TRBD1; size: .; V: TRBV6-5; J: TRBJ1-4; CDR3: CASSYRGRRNEKLFF; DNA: TGTGCCAGCAGTTACAGGGGGCGACGAAATGAAAAACTGTTTTTT
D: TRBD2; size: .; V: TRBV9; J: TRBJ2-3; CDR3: CASSPRGTGDTQYF; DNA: TGTGCCAGCAGCCCGCGGGGGACCGGAGATACGCAGTATTTT
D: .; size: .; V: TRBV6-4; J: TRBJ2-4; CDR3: CATPLKFYRDTLAKNIQYF; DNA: TGTGCCACGCCTCTTAAATTCTACCGGGACACCTTAGCCAAAAACATTCAGTACTTC
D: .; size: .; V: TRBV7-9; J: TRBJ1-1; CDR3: CASSIPLEGLMNTEAFF; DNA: TGTGCCAGCAGCATCCCACTAGAGGGGCTAATGAACACTGAAGCTTTCTTT
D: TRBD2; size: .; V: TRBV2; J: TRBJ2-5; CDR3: CASHQAGVMETQYF; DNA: TGTGCCAGCCATCAAGCGGGGGTGATGGAGACCCAGTACTTC
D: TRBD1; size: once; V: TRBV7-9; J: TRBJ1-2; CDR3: CASSSGTAYGYTF; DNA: TGTGCCAGCAGCTCCGGGACAGCATATGGCTACACCTTC
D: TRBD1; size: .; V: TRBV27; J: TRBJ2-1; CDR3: CASSLRGTGGNNEQFF; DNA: TGTGCCAGCAGTTTAAGGGGGACAGGGGGCAACAATGAGCAGTTCTTC
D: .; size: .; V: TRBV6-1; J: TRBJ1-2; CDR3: CASSEGGRVHGYTF; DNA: TGTGCCAGCAGTGAAGGGGGGCGCGTCCATGGCTACACCTTC
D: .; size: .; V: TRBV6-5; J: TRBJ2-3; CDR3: CASRKNTDTQYF; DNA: TGTGCCAGCAGAAAAAACACAGATACGCAGTATTTT
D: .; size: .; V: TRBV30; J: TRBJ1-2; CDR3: CAWSVWSGRFDGYTF; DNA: TGTGCCTGGAGTGTCTGGTCAGGTCGGTTTGATGGCTACACCTTC
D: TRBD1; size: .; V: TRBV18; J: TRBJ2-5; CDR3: CASSHGQGGETQYF; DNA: TGTGCCAGCTCACACGGACAGGGTGGGGAGACCCAGTACTTC
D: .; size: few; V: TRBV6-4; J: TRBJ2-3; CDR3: CASSDLAGGNTQYF; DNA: TGTGCCAGCAGTGACTTGGCTGGCGGAAATACGCAGTATTTT
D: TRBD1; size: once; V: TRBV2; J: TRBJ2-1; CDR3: CASRATGVRYNEQFF; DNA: TGTGCCAGCAGGGCTACAGGGGTGAGATACAATGAGCAGTTCTTC
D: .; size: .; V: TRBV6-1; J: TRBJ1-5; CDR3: CASSDMNQPQHF; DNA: TGTGCCAGCAGTGATATGAATCAGCCCCAGCATTTT
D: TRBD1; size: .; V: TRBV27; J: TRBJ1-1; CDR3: CASSTTGGNTEAFF; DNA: TGTGCCAGCAGTACGACAGGGGGGAACACTGAAGCTTTCTTT
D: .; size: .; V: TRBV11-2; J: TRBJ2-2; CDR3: CASSLWRTGELFF; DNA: TGTGCCAGCAGCTTATGGCGCACCGGGGAGCTGTTTTTT
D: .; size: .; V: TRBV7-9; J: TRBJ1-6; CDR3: CASSFSTANSPLHF; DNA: TGTGCCAGCAGCTTTTCGACAGCAAATTCACCCCTCCACTTT
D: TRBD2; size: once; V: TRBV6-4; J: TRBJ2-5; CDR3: CASSETSGGEETQYF; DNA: TGTGCCAGCAGTGAGACTAGCGGGGGTGAAGAGACCCAGTACTTC
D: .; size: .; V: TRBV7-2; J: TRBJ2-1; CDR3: CASSLIPRPGAYNEQFF; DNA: TGTGCCAGCAGCTTAATCCCACGGCCGGGGGCCTACAATGAGCAGTTCTTC
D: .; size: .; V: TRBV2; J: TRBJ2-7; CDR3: CASSDQGFYYEQYF; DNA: TGTGCCAGCAGTGATCAGGGATTCTACTACGAGCAGTACTTC
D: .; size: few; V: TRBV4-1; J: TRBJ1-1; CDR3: CASSQHGGVNTEAFF; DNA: TGCGCCAGCAGCCAACATGGGGGCGTGAACACTGAAGCTTTCTTT
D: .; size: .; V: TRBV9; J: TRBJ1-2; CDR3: CASSLGSNYGYTF; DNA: TGTGCCAGCAGCCTGGGCTCTAACTATGGCTACACCTTC
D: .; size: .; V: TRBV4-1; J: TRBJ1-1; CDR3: CASSSRDGVTEAFF; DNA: TGCGCCAGCAGCTCTAGGGACGGGGTCACTGAAGCTTTCTTT
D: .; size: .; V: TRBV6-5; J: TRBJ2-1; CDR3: CASSPGGEQFF; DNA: TGTGCCAGCAGTCCAGGGGGGGAGCAGTTCTTC
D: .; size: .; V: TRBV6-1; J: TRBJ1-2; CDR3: CASSEAHRGGYTF; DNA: TGTGCCAGCAGTGAAGCGCATCGGGGTGGCTACACCTTC
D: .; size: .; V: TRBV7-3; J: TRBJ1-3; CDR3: CASSFREGNTIYF; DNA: TGTGCCAGCAGCTTCAGAGAAGGAAACACCATATATTTT
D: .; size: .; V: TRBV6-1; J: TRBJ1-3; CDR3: CATYSGSSGNTIYF; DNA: TGTGCCACCTACTCAGGGAGCTCTGGAAACACCATATATTTT
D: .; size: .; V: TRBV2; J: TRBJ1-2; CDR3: CASNGGVNNYGYTF; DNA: TGTGCCAGCAACGGGGGAGTGAACAACTATGGCTACACCTTC
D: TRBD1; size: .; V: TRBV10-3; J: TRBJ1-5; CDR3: CAISDQGQGSGQPQHF; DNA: TGTGCCATCAGTGACCAAGGACAGGGTAGCGGTCAGCCCCAGCATTTT
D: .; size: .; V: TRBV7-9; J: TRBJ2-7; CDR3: CASSLALRSHEQYF; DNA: TGTGCCAGCAGCTTAGCCCTCCGGTCCCACGAGCAGTACTTC
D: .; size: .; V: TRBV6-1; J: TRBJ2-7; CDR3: CASSEMTGYYEQYF; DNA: TGTGCCAGCAGTGAAATGACAGGTTACTACGAGCAGTACTTC
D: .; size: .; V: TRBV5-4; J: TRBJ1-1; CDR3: CASSLYPRNTEAFF; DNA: TGTGCCAGCAGCTTATATCCGAGGAACACTGAAGCTTTCTTT
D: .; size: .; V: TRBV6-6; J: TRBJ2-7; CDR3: CASLSTSGDEQYF; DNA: TGTGCCAGCCTATCGACCTCAGGGGACGAGCAGTACTTC
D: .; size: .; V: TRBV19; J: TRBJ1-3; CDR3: CASSRPRGGSGNTIYF; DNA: TGTGCCAGTAGCCGACCCAGAGGGGGCTCTGGAAACACCATATATTTT
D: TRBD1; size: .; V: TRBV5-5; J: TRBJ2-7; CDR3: CASSLPGTGYHEQYF; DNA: TGTGCCAGCAGCTTGCCCGGGACAGGGTACCACGAGCAGTACTTC
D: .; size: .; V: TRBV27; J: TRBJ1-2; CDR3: CASSLRWGYGYTF; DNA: TGTGCCAGCAGTTTACGGTGGGGATACGGCTACACCTTC
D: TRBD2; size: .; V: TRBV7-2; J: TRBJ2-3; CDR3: CASSLDSGAGTDTQYF; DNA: TGTGCCAGCAGCTTGGATAGCGGGGCGGGCACAGATACGCAGTATTTT
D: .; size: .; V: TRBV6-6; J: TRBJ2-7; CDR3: CASSLEPGSRNEQYF; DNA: TGTGCCAGCAGTTTAGAGCCAGGGTCAAGAAACGAGCAGTACTTC
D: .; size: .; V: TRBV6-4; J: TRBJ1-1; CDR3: CASSAIGGTEAFF; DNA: TGTGCCAGCAGTGCCATCGGGGGCACTGAAGCTTTCTTT
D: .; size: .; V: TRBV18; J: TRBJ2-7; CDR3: CASSPTGPPYEQYF; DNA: TGTGCCAGCTCACCGACAGGTCCCCCCTACGAGCAGTACTTC
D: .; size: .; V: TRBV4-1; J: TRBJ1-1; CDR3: CASGRMNTEAFF; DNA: TGCGCCAGCGGGCGGATGAACACTGAAGCTTTCTTT